A single sample is the source of the 12 T cell receptor beta chains below, sequenced in a study of T cells in localized non-small cell lung cancer. TCRdb's table, derived via immunoSEQ multiplex PCR, lists solely in-frame clones and lacks some. The table lists roughly 29,000 clones, roughly four fifths of them singletons, with approximately 5.3% in the top ten. Specimen: peripheral blood mononuclear cells, collected before any cancer treatment. Every receptor here comes from a man between 40 and 69 years old with stage III lung adenocarcinoma.

This chain links TRBV7-6 with TRBJ1-2; TRBD1 agrees at 9 bases. The germline CDR1 and CDR2 sequences are SGHVS and FNYEAQ. V was clipped by 1 base and J by 8 bases; unmatched bases: 5. The CDR3 is made up of 14 amino acids. CDR3 DNA: TGTGCCAGCAGCTTAGACCGACAGGGGGGCGGCTACACCTTC. It encodes CASSLDRQGGGYTF. The full variable domain, completed using reference TRBV7-6 and TRBJ1-2, is GAGVSQSPRYKVTKRGQDVALRCDPISGHVSLYWYRQALGQGPEFLTYFNYEAQQDKSGLPNDRFSAERPEGSISTLTIQRTEQRDSAMYRCASSLDRQGGGYTFGSGTRLTVV.

The J gene is TRBJ2-7, the V gene TRBV7-2; tentatively, D is TRBD1 (6 bases). Germline values: CDR1 SGHTA, CDR2 FQGNSA. The V end was cut by 3 bases, the J end by 5 bases, with 8 bases between. The CDR3 runs 12 residues. CDR3 sequence reads: CASSFSGDEQYF. The DNA of the CDR3 is TGTGCCAGCAGCTTCTCAGGGGACGAGCAGTACTTC.

The J gene is TRBJ1-1, the V gene TRBV25-1; 12 nucleotides agree with TRBD1. The CDR3 consists of 14 residues. After removal of 6 bases from V and 4 bases from J, the junction contained 3 bases not matched to a gene. Germline V gene data show CDR1 as MGHDK and CDR2 as SYGVNS. CDR3 sequence reads: CASRGTGGITEAFF. CDR3 bases: TGTGCCAGCAGGGGGACAGGGGGCATCACTGAAGCTTTCTTT.

The CDR3 coding sequence is TGCGCCAGCAGCCAAGGGTGGGCAGGGGTGAACGAGCAGTACGTC. Protein product: CASSQGWAGVNEQYV. The gene calls are TRBV4-1 and TRBJ2-7; perhaps TRBD1 as D (6 bases). The V end lost 1 base, the J end lost 5 bases, and 15 bases lay between the germline ends. This CDR3 region has 15 residues. The V gene's germline CDR1 is MGHRA and CDR2 YSYEKL.

The chain is built from TRBV10-3 and TRBJ1-1, with D perhaps matching TRBD1 (5 bases). This CDR3 comprises 14 residues. Trimming took 2 bases from V and 4 from J, leaving 11 bases between them. The germline CDR1 and CDR2 sequences are ENHRY and SYGVKD. CDR3 region: CAISELGTGTEAFF. The DNA for the CDR3 is TGTGCCATCAGTGAGCTGGGGACGGGCACTGAAGCTTTCTTT.

The rearrangement links TRBV28 to TRBJ2-7; D is unresolved. Germline V CDR1 and CDR2: MDHEN, SYDVKM. The CDR3 loop spans 12 amino acids. V lost 3 bases, J lost 3 bases, and 6 bases lay in between. The CDR3 DNA sequence: TGTGCCAGCAGTTTGGGCGGCTACGAGCAGTACTTC. Translating gives CASSLGGYEQYF.

V gene TRBV6-1 combines with J gene TRBJ2-3; D might be TRBD1 (6 bases). Germline assignment: CDR1 MNHNS and CDR2 SASEGT. The germline V and J ends were trimmed by 6 bases and 6 bases, with 13 bases remaining between them. The CDR3 has 13 amino acids. The CDR3 reads CASSQTGFDTQYF. CDR3 DNA sequence: TGTGCCAGCAGCCAGACAGGTTTCGATACGCAGTATTTT.

CDR3 sequence (DNA): TGTGCCAGCTCGGGACAGGGGACCCAGTACTTC. The encoded protein is CASSGQGTQYF. V usage is TRBV18 and J usage is TRBJ2-5; 9 nucleotides line up with TRBD1. With 6 bases clipped from V and 7 bases from J, the junction kept 0 bases outside the gene matches. The CDR3 covers 11 residues. Germline V CDR1 and CDR2: KGHSH, LQKENI. The full variable domain, rest sourced from reference TRBV18 and TRBJ2-5, is NAGVMQNPRHLVRRRGQEARLRCSPMKGHSHVYWYRQLPEEGLKFMVYLQKENIIDESGMPKERFSAEFPKEGPSILRIQQVVRGDSAAYFCASSGQGTQYFGPGTRLLVL.

The CDR3 nucleotides are TGTGCCAGCAGTGAGGCGGGGAAACACGAGCAGTACGTC. The encoded protein is CASSEAGKHEQYV. J is TRBJ2-7 and V is TRBV6-1; possible D gene TRBD2, 6 bases. Germline-derived CDR1 and CDR2 are MNHNS and SASEGT. CDR3 length: 13 residues. V dropped 3 bases and J dropped 5 bases, with 11 bases sitting between them.

The chain combines TRBV7-9 with TRBJ1-1; D unclear. The CDR3 covers 13 residues. V was pared by 0 bases and J by 4 bases, with 6 bases between. Germline CDR1 SEHNR, CDR2 FQNEAQ (reference sequence). The CDR3 sequence is CASSLAGTTEAFF. The CDR3 DNA reads TGTGCCAGCAGCTTAGCAGGTACCACTGAAGCTTTCTTT.

The rearrangement uses TRBV6-1 and TRBJ1-5; TRBD1 is a possible D gene (6 bases). This CDR3 has 16 residues. V was pared by 11 bases and J by 0 bases, with 20 bases between. Germline V gene sequence: CDR1 MNHNS, CDR2 SASEGT. In DNA form, the CDR3 reads TGTGCCTCCAGTGGGGGGCCCCCCATTAGCAATCAGCCCCAGCATTTT. Its translation: CASSGGPPISNQPQHF.

This clone showed up just a few times. The chain joins TRBV5-4 to TRBJ1-6; 7 bases line up with TRBD1. Losses at the gene ends were 4 bases for V and 5 bases for J; bases not matched to a gene: 6. This CDR3 spans 15 amino acids. The V gene's germline CDR1 is SGHNT and CDR2 YYREEE (reference sequence). The CDR3 sequence: CASSQEGQNNSPLHF. For the CDR3, the DNA is TGTGCCAGCAGCCAAGAGGGACAGAATAATTCACCCCTCCACTTT.